These 20 T cell receptor beta chains were sequenced from one sample in a study of cytomegalovirus exposure and HLA in healthy donors. PCR primers comprised 60 Vbeta and 13 Jbeta primers. The protocol was immunoSEQ multiplex PCR, while the TCRdb copy is restricted to in-frame clones and leaves out a portion. The sample carries 120,000 to 150,000 clones, around 75% recorded once. Sequencing was carried out using PBMCs. Every receptor here comes from a woman aged 25 to 39 in good health and CMV-seronegative.

The genes are TRBV7-9 and TRBJ2-2, with 14 bases aligning to TRBD2. Germline CDR1 is SEHNR and CDR2 is FQNEAQ (reference sequence). The CDR3 loop spans 18 amino acids. The ends lost 4 bases at V and 4 bases at J; junction bases unmatched: 8. The CDR3 region is CASSWTSGRSSSTGELFF. The DNA of the CDR3 is TGTGCCAGCAGCTGGACTAGCGGGAGGAGCTCAAGCACCGGGGAGCTGTTTTTT. The full variable domain, completed using reference TRBV7-9 and TRBJ2-2, is DTGVSQNPRHKITKRGQNVTFRCDPISEHNRLYWYRQTLGQGPEFLTYFQNEAQLEKSRLLSDRFSAERPKGSFSTLEIQRTEQGDSAMYLCASSWTSGRSSSTGELFFGEGSRLTVL.

The chain is built from TRBV9 and TRBJ1-2; 8 bases are shared with TRBD1. The CDR3 is made up of 13 amino acids. Germline CDR1 is SGDLS and CDR2 is YYNGEE. J was trimmed by 5 bases and V by 0 bases; bases with no gene match: 0. CDR3 nucleotides: TGTGCCAGCAGCGTAGGACAGGGGTATGGCTACACCTTC. Amino acids: CASSVGQGYGYTF.

The chain has TRBV28 and TRBJ2-7, with 8 bases matching TRBD2. J gave up 7 bases and V 5 bases, and 13 bases lay outside the gene matches. Germline CDR1 reads MDHEN; CDR2 reads SYDVKM. This CDR3 has 15 amino acids. The CDR3, as DNA: TGTGCCAGCAGTCAAGTAGCGGGGAGGGGCCGAGAGCAGTACTTC. This codes for CASSQVAGRGREQYF.

This clone appeared a few times. The chain combines TRBV30 with TRBJ2-1, with TRBD1 identical over 7 bases. Germline assignment: CDR1 GTSNPN and CDR2 SVGIG (reference sequence). The CDR3 totals 13 residues. Unmatched junction bases numbered 6, after V lost 2 bases and J lost 8 bases. CDR3 protein: CAWSIDREDEQFF. In DNA, the CDR3 is TGTGCCTGGAGTATCGACAGGGAAGATGAGCAGTTCTTC.

The chain employs TRBV15 and TRBJ2-7, with TRBD2 matching over 7 bases. V was pared by 3 bases and J by 5 bases, with 10 bases of the junction left unmatched. Germline V gives CDR1 LNHNV, CDR2 YYDKDF (reference sequence). The CDR3 sequence is 15 residues long. The CDR3 protein is CATSRDLAGDHEQYF. CDR3 nucleotides: TGTGCCACCAGCAGGGACCTCGCGGGGGACCACGAGCAGTACTTC. Full variable domain (missing parts from reference TRBV15 and TRBJ2-7): DAMVIQNPRYQVTQFGKPVTLSCSQTLNHNVMYWYQQKSSQAPKLLFHYYDKDFNNEADTPDNFQSRRPNTSFCFLDIRSPGLGDTAMYLCATSRDLAGDHEQYFGPGTRLTVT.

The chain links TRBV7-2 to TRBJ1-5; the match to TRBD1 covers 9 bases. The CDR3 runs to 15 residues. CDR1 is SGHTA, CDR2 FQGNSA, per germline. V shed 5 bases, J shed 7 bases, and the junction held 9 bases outside the gene matches. The CDR3 region is CASSPGQGIGQPQHF. In DNA, the CDR3 is TGTGCCAGCAGCCCCGGACAGGGGATCGGGCAGCCCCAGCATTTT. The variable domain in full, with the rest retrieved from reference TRBV7-2 and TRBJ1-5, is GAGVSQSPSNKVTEKGKDVELRCDPISGHTALYWYRQSLGQGLEFLIYFQGNSAPDKSGLPSDRFSAERTGGSVSTLTIQRTQQEDSAVYLCASSPGQGIGQPQHFGDGTRLSIL.

V usage is TRBV7-8 and J usage is TRBJ1-4; D unresolved. Germline V gene data show CDR1 as SGHVS and CDR2 as FQNEAQ. V lost 2 bases to trimming and J lost 3 bases, with 7 bases between them. CDR3 size: 14 residues. The CDR3 loop reads CASSLREANEKLFF. For the CDR3, the DNA is TGTGCCAGCAGCTTAAGGGAGGCTAATGAAAAACTGTTTTTT.

The chain uses TRBV18 and TRBJ1-2, with 8 bases lining up with TRBD1. This CDR3 comprises 14 residues. CDR1 is KGHSH and CDR2 is LQKENI in the germline V gene. Germline trimming cut 4 bases from V and 8 bases from J; bases unmatched to any gene: 9. DNA of the CDR3: TGTGCCAGCTCACTAGACATCAGGGGGCAAGGCTACACCTTC. Translating it yields CASSLDIRGQGYTF.

The rearrangement links TRBV6-6 to TRBJ2-3, with 10 bases identical to TRBD1. V trimming: 6 bases; J trimming: 5 bases; junction bases outside the gene matches: 8. CDR1 MNHNY and CDR2 SVGAGI come from the germline V gene (reference sequence). CDR3 length equals 15 residues. CDR3 sequence reads: CASSPTGGAGDTQYF. The CDR3 nucleotides are TGTGCCAGCAGCCCGACAGGGGGCGCGGGAGATACGCAGTATTTT.

The chain is built from TRBV7-2 and TRBJ2-7; D is undetermined. CDR3 length: 13 residues. V gave up 1 base and J gave up 5 bases, with 9 bases separating them. The germline V gene encodes CDR1 SGHTA and CDR2 FQGNSA. The CDR3 loop is CASSLVGIHEQYF. The DNA for the CDR3 is TGTGCCAGCAGCTTAGTTGGCATCCACGAGCAGTACTTC.

The chain joins TRBV4-2 to TRBJ1-2; the D is unclear. Trimming took 3 bases from V and 2 from J, leaving 13 bases between them. The CDR3 runs to 15 residues. The V gene's germline CDR1 is LGHNA and CDR2 YNFKEQ. CDR3 sequence reads: CASSQMVGENYGYTF. CDR3 nucleotides: TGTGCCAGCAGCCAGATGGTCGGGGAGAACTATGGCTACACCTTC.

This sequence joins TRBV11-2 and TRBJ2-1; 7 positions match TRBD1. V shed 5 bases and J 6 bases; nucleotides not matched to a gene: 13. Germline assignment: CDR1 SGHAT and CDR2 FQNNGV. The CDR3 contains 16 residues. CDR3 sequence reads: CASSRTTGLISNEQFF. The CDR3 coding sequence is TGTGCCAGCAGCCGCACGACAGGGTTAATTAGCAATGAGCAGTTCTTC. The full variable domain, rest sourced from reference TRBV11-2 and TRBJ2-1, is EAGVAQSPRYKIIEKRQSVAFWCNPISGHATLYWYQQILGQGPKLLIQFQNNGVVDDSQLPKDRFSAERLKGVDSTLKIQPAKLEDSAVYLCASSRTTGLISNEQFFGPGTRLTVL.

The J gene is TRBJ2-1, the V gene TRBV6-1; 9 nucleotides line up with TRBD1. CDR1 and CDR2 (germline): MNHNS, SASEGT. V was pared by 0 bases and J by 6 bases, with 3 bases of the junction left unmatched. The CDR3 covers 15 residues. The CDR3 region is CASSEAPTGGNEQFF. The CDR3 coding sequence is TGTGCCAGCAGTGAAGCCCCGACAGGGGGCAATGAGCAGTTCTTC.

J is TRBJ2-3 and V is TRBV18, with 8 bases identical to TRBD1. V shed 6 bases and J 0 bases; nucleotides not matched to a gene: 11. The germline V gene encodes CDR1 KGHSH and CDR2 LQKENI. This CDR3 comprises 17 residues. The CDR3 nucleotides read TGTGCCAGCTCCCCTCGCAGGGGGCGAATAAGCACAGATACGCAGTATTTT. It is translated as CASSPRRGRISTDTQYF. The full variable domain, with the rest looked up from reference TRBV18 and TRBJ2-3, is NAGVMQNPRHLVRRRGQEARLRCSPMKGHSHVYWYRQLPEEGLKFMVYLQKENIIDESGMPKERFSAEFPKEGPSILRIQQVVRGDSAAYFCASSPRRGRISTDTQYFGPGTRLTVL.

The V gene is TRBV27, the J gene TRBJ1-5; TRBD1 matches 12 bases. J was trimmed by 3 bases and V by 6 bases; bases with no gene match: 6. There are 16 residues in the CDR3. Germline V lookup: CDR1 MNHEY, CDR2 SMNVEV (reference sequence). CDR3 nucleotide sequence: TGTGCCAGCAGGGGACAGGGGGCCTACCACAATCAGCCCCAGCATTTT. Translation: CASRGQGAYHNQPQHF.

The chain uses TRBV7-9 and TRBJ2-1, with D possibly matching TRBD2 (6 bases). V gave up 5 bases and J gave up 0 bases, with 14 bases separating them. Germline assignment: CDR1 SEHNR and CDR2 FQNEAQ (reference sequence). The CDR3 is 16 residues long. The CDR3 is CASSGGSGTSYNEQFF. In nucleotides, the CDR3 is TGTGCCAGCAGCGGGGGGAGCGGAACCTCCTACAATGAGCAGTTCTTC.

The sample holds a few counts of this clone. The V call is TRBV2, the J call TRBJ2-7; tentatively, D is TRBD1 (5 bases). Per the germline V gene, CDR1 is SNHLY and CDR2 is FYNNEI. V was clipped by 7 bases and J by 0 bases, with 10 bases between them. CDR3 size: 13 residues. The CDR3 region is CASISGASYEQYF. In nucleotides, the CDR3 is TGTGCCAGCATATCTGGGGCCTCCTACGAGCAGTACTTC.

This chain uses TRBV5-1 with TRBJ2-5; D perhaps matches TRBD1 (6 bases). V was clipped by 6 bases and J by 5 bases, with 11 bases between them. Per germline, CDR1 SGHRS and CDR2 YFSETQ. This CDR3 has 12 residues. CDR3 bases: TGCGCCAGCACCTTCCAGGGGGAGACCCAGTACTTC. Translating it yields CASTFQGETQYF.

The V gene is TRBV4-3, the J gene TRBJ2-2; D is perhaps TRBD2 (5 bases). This CDR3 region has 17 residues. Deletions cut 0 bases from V and 0 bases from J, with 11 bases between. Germline values: CDR1 LGHNA, CDR2 YSLEER. The CDR3 nucleotides are TGCGCCAGCAGCCAAGATTTTGGAGGACCGAACACCGGGGAGCTGTTTTTT. The encoded protein is CASSQDFGGPNTGELFF.

This clone was seen only a few times. This chain's CDR3 is CASSLRQGSGTGELFF. The CDR3 coding sequence is TGTGCCAGCAGCCTTCGACAGGGGTCGGGCACCGGGGAGCTGTTTTTT. The chain links TRBV7-8 to TRBJ2-2, with 8 positions matching TRBD1. The CDR3 is made up of 16 amino acids. The V gene's germline CDR1 is SGHVS and CDR2 FQNEAQ. V was clipped by 5 bases and J by 4 bases; unmatched bases: 9.